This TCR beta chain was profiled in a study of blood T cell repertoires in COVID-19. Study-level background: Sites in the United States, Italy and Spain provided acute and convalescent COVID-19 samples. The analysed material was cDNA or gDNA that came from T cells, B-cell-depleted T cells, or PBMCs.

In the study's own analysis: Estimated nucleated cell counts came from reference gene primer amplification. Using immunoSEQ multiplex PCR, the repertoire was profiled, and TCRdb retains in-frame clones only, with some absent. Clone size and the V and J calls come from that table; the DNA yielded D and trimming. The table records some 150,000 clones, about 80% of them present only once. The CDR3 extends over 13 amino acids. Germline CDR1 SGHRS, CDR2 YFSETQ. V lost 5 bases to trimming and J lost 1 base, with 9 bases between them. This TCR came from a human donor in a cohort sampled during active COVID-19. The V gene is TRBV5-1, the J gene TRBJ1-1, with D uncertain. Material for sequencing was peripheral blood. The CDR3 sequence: CASSYRANTEAFF. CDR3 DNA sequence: TGCGCCAGCAGTTACAGAGCGAACACTGAAGCTTTCTTT. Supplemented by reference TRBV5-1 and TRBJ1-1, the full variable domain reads KAGVTQTPRYLIKTRGQQVTLSCSPISGHRSVSWYQQTPGQGLQFLFEYFSETQRNKGNFPGRFSGRQFSNSRSEMNVSTLELGDSALYLCASSYRANTEAFFGQGTRLTVV.